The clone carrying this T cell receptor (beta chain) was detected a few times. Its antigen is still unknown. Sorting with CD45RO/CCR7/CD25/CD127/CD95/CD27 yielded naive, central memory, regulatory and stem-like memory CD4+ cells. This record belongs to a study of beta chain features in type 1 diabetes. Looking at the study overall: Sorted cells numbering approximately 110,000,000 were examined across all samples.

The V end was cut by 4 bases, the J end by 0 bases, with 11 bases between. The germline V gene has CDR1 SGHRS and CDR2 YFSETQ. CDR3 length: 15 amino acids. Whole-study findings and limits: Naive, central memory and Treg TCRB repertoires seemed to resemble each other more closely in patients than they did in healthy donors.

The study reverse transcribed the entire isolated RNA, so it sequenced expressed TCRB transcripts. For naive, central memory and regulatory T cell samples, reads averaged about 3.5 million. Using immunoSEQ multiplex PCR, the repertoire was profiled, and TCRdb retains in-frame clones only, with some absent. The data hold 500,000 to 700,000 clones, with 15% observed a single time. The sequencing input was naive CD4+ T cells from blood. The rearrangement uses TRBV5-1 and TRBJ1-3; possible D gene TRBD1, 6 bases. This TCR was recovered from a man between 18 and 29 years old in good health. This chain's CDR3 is CASSPTGRSGNTIYF. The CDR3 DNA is TGCGCCAGCAGCCCGACAGGCCGCTCTGGAAACACCATATATTTT. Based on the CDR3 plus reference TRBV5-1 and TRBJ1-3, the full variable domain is KAGVTQTPRYLIKTRGQQVTLSCSPISGHRSVSWYQQTPGQGLQFLFEYFSETQRNKGNFPGRFSGRQFSNSRSEMNVSTLELGDSALYLCASSPTGRSGNTIYFGEGSWLTVV.